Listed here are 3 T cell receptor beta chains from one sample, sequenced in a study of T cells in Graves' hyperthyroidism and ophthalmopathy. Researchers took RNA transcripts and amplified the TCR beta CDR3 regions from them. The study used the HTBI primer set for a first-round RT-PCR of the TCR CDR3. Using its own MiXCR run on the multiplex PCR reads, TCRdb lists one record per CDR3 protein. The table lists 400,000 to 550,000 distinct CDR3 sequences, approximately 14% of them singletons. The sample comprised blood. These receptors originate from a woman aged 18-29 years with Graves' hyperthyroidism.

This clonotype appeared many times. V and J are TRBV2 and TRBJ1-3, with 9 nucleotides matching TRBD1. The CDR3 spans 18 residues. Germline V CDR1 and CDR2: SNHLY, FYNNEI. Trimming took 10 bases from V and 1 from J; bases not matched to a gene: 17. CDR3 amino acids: CATLIADRGGSSGNTIYF. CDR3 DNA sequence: TGTGCCACATTAATAGCGGACAGGGGAGGCTCGTCTGGAAACACCATATATTTT.

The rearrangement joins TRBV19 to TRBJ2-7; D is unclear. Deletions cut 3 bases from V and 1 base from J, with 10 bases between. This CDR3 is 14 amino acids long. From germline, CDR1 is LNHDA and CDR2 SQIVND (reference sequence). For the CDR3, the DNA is TGTGCCAGTAGTATCTTTTCGGAATCCTACGAGCAGTACTTC. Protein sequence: CASSIFSESYEQYF.

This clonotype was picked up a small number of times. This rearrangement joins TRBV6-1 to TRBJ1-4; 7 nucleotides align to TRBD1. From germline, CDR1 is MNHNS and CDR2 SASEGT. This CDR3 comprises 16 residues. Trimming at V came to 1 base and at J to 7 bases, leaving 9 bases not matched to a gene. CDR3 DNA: TGTGCCAGCAGTGAAGGCCCCGGGGCAGGGGGTGAAAAACTGTTTTTT. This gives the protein CASSEGPGAGGEKLFF.